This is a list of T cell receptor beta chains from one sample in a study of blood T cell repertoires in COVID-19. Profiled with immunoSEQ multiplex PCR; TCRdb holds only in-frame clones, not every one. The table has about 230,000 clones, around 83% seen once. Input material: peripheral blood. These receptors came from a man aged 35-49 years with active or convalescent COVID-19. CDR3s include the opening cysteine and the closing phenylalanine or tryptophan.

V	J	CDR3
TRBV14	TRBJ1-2	CASSDGQWNYGYTF
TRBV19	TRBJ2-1	CASTTGTVYNEQFF
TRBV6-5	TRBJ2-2	CASSTGGRVGELFF
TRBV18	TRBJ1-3	CASSTRTVGNTIYF
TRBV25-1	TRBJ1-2	CASSLPGNYGYTF
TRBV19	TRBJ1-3	CASSITPMDTIYF
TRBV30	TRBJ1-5	CAWSVGGTQPQHF
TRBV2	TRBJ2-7	CASSEPSLYEQYF
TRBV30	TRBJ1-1	CAWSRETENTEAFF
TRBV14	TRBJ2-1	CASSQAGQLSYNEQFF
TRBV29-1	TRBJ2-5	CSVGGGGSQETQYF
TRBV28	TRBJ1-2	CASSFRDRGLYGYTF
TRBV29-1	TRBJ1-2	CSVDGGNYGYTF
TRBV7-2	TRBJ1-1	CASSFVSRTGLMNTEAFF
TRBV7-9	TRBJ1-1	CASSFPAGTEAFF
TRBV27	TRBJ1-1	CASSDSTGNTEAFF
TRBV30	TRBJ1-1	CAWSAGGVRNTEAFF
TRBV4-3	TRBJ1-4	CASSQDVATNEKLFF
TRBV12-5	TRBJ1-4	CASGPGQGRQLFF
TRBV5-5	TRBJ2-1	CASSFGTGIRGNNEQFF
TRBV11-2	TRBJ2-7	CASSLDLGGPGEQYF
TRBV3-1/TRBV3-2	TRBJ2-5	CASSPLSTKETQYF
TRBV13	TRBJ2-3	CASSLRLADDTDTQYF
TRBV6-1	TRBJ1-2	CASSEETGAHYGYTF
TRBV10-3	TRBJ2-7	CAISDGSGYEQYF
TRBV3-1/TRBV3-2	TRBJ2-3	CASSLFTSGGRTDTQYF
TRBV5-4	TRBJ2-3	CASSQGGTDTQYF
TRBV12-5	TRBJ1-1	CASGLVTGWATEAFF
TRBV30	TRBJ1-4	CAWNSGTNDEKLFF
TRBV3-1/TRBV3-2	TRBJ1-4	CASSQDSSGTGPKEEKLFF
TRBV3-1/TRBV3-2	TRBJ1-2	CASSPGQGEGYTF
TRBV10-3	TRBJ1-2	CAISEAGIYGYTF
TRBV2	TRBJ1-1	CASSRDRGSTEAFF
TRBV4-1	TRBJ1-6	CASSQDRQAGSPLHF
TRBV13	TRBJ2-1	CASSSQGGRAWGEQFF
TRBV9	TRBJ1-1	CASSRNDRLNTEAFF
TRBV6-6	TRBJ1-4	CASSSREKLFF
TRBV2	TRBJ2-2	CASMGRTASNTGELFF
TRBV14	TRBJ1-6	CASSQLTDYNSPLHF
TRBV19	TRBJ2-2	CASSRQGSTGELFF
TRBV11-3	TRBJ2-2	CASSPPQAGTGELFF
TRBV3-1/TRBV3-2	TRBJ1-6	CASSEGQGLNSPLHF
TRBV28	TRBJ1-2	CASSSGTLLNYGYTF
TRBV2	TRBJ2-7	CASSEPGDYEQYF
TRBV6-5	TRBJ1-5	CASRRQINQPQHF
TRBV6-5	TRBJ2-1	CASQGSYNEQFF